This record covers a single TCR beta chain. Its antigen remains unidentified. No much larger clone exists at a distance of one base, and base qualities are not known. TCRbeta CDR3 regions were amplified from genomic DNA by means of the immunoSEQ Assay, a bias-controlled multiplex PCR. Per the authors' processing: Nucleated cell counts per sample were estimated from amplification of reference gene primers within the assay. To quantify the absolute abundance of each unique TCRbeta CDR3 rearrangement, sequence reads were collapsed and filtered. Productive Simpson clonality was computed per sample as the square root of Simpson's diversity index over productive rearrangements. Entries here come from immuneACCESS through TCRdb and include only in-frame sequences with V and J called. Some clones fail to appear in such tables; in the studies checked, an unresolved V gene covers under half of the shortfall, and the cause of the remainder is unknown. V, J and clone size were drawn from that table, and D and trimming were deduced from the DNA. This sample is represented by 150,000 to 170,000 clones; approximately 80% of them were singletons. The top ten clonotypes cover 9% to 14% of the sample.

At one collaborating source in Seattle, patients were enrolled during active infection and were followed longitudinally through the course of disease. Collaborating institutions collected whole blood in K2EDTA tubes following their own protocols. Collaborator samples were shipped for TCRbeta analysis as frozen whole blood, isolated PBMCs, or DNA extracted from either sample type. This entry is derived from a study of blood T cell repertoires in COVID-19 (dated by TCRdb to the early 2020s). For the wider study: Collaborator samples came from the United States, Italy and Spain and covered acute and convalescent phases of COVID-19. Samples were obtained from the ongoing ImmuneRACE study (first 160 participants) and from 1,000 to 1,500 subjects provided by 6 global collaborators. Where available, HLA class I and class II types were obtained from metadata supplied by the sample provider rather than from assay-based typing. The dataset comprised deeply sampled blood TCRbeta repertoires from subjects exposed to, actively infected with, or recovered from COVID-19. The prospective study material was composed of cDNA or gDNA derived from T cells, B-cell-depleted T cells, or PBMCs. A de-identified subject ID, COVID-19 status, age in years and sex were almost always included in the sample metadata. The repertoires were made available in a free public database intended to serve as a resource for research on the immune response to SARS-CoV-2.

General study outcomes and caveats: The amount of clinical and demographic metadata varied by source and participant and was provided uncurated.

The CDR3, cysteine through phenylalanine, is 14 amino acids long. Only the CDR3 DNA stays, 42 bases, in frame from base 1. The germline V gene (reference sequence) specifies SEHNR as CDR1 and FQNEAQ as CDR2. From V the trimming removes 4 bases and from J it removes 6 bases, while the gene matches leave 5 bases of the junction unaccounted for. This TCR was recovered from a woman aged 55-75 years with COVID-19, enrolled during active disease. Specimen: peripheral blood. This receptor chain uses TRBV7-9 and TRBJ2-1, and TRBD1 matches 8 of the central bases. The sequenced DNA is TGTGCCAGCAGCTCCCGGACAGGGTCCAATGAGCAGTTCTTC. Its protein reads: CASSSRTGSNEQFF. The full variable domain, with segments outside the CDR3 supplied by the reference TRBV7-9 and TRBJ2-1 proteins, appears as DTGVSQNPRHKITKRGQNVTFRCDPISEHNRLYWYRQTLGQGPEFLTYFQNEAQLEKSRLLSDRFSAERPKGSFSTLEIQRTEQGDSAMYLCASSSRTGSNEQFFGPGTRLTVL.